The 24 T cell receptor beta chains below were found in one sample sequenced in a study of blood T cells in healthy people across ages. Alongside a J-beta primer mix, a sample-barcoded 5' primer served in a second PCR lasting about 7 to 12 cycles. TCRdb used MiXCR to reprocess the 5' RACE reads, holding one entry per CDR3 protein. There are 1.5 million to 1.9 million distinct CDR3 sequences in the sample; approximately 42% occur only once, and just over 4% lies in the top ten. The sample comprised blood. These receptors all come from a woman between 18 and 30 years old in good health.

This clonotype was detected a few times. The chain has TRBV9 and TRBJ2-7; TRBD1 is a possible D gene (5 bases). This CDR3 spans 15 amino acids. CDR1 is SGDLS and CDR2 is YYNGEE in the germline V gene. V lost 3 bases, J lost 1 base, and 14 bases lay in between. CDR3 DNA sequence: TGTGCCAGCAGCGCACTCGACAGTCCTTCCTACGAGCAGTACTTC. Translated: CASSALDSPSYEQYF.

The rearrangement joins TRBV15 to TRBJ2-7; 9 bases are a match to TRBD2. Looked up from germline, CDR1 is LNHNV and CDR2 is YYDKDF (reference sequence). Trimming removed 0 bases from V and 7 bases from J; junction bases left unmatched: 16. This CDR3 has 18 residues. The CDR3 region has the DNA TGTGCCACCAGCAGAGATACGGCTAGCGGGACGCTACACAATGAGCAGTACTTC. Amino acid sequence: CATSRDTASGTLHNEQYF.

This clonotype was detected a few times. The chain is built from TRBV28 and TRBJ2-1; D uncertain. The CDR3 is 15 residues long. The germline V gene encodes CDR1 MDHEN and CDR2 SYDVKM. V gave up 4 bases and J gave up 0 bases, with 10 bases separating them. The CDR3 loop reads CASSSWGSSYNEQFF. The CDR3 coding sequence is TGTGCCAGCAGTTCTTGGGGAAGCTCCTACAATGAGCAGTTCTTC. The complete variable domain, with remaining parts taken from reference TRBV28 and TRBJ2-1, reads DVKVTQSSRYLVKRTGEKVFLECVQDMDHENMFWYRQDPGLGLRLIYFSYDVKMKEKGDIPEGYSVSREKKERFSLILESASTNQTSMYLCASSSWGSSYNEQFFGPGTRLTVL.

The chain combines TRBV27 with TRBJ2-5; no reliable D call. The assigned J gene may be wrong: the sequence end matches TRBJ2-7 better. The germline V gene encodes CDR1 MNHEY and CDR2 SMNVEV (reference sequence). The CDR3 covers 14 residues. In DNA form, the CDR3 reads TGTGCCAGCAGTTTATCTCTCGGGTTAGACGAGCAGTACTTC. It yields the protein CASSLSLGLDEQYF.

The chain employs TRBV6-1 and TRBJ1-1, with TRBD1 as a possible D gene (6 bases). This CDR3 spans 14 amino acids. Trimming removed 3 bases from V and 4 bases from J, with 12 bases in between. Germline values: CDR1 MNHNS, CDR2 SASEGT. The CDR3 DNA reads TGTGCCAGCAGTGATTGGCAGGGGAGCACTGAAGCTTTCTTT. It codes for CASSDWQGSTEAFF.

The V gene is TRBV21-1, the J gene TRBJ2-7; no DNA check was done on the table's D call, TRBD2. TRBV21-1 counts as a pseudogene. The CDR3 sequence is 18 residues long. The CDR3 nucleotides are TGTGCCAGCACCTCTCAACCCCGAAGAGGGAATGAATCCTACGAGCAGTACTTC. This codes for CASTSQPRRGNESYEQYF.

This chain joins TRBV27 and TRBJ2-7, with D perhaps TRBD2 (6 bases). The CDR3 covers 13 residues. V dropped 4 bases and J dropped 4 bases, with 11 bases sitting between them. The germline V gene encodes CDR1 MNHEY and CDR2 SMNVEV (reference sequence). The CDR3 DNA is TGTGCCAGCAGTTCCGCGGGGCCTTACGAGCAGTACTTC. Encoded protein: CASSSAGPYEQYF.

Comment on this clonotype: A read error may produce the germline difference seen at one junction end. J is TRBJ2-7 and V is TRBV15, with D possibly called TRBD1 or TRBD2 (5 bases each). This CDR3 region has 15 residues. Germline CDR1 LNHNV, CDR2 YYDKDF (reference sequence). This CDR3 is CTTRKWDQSSYEQYF. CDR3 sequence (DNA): TGTACCACCAGAAAATGGGACCAGAGCTCCTACGAGCAGTACTTC.

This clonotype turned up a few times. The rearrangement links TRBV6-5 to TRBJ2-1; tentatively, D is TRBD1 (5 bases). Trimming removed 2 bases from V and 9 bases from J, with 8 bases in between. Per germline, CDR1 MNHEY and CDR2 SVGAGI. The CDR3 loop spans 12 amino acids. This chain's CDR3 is CASSYTQGEQFF. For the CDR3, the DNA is TGTGCCAGCAGTTACACGCAGGGTGAGCAGTTCTTC.

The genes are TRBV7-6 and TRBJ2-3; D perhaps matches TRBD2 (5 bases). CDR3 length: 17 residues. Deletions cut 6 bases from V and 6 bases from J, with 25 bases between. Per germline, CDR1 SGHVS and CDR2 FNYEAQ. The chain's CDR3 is CASSPRASRQVGDTQYF. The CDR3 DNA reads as TGTGCCAGCAGTCCGAGGGCTAGCCGGCAAGTTGGGGATACGCAGTATTTT.

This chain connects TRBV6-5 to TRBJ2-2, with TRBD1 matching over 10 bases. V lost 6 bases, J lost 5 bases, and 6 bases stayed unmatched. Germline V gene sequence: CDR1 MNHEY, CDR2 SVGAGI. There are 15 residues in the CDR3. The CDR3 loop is CASSPDRGFTGELFF. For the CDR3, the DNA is TGTGCCAGCAGCCCGGACAGGGGGTTTACCGGGGAGCTGTTTTTT.

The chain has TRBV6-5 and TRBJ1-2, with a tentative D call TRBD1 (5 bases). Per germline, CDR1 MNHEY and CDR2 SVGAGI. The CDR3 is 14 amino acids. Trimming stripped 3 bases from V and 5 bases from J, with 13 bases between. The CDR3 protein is CASSYGTPVYGYTF. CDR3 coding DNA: TGTGCCAGCAGTTATGGGACCCCAGTGTATGGCTACACCTTC.

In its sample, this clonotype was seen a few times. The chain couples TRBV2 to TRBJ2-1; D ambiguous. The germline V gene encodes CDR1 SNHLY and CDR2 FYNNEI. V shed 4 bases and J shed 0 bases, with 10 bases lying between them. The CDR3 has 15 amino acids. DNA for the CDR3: TGTGCCAGCAGTGCGCCCACGGGCTCCTACAATGAGCAGTTCTTC. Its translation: CASSAPTGSYNEQFF.

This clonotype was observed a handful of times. The DNA for the CDR3 is TGCAGTGCTCAACACGGGAACTATGGCTACACCTTC. Translating gives CSAQHGNYGYTF. The chain uses TRBV20-1 and TRBJ1-2; D unclear. The V gene lost 5 bases and the J gene lost 2 bases, with 9 bases spanning the gap. Per germline, CDR1 DFQATT and CDR2 SNEGSKA (reference sequence). The CDR3 is made up of 12 amino acids.

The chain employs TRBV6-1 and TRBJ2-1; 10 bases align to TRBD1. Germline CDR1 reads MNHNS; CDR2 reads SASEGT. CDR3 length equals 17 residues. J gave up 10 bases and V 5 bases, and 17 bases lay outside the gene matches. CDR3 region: CASSKHSGTGVFYEQFF. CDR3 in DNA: TGTGCCAGCAGTAAACATTCCGGGACAGGGGTCTTCTACGAGCAGTTCTTC.

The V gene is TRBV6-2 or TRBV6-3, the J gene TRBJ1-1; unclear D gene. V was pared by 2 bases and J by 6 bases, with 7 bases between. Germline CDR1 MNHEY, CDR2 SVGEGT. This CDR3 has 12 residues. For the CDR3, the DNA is TGTGCCAGCAGTTACAGGCTGGCTGAAGCTTTCTTT. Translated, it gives CASSYRLAEAFF.

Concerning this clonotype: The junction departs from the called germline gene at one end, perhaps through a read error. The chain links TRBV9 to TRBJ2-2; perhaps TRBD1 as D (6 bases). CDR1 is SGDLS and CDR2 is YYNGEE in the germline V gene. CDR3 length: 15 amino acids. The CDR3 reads CAGSTGTRNTGELFF. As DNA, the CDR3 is TGTGCCGGCAGCACCGGGACACGAAACACCGGGGAGCTGTTTTTT.

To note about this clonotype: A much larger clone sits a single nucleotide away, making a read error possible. DNA of the CDR3: TGTGCCAGCAGCGTAGTGGCGGGGGGCCTCACAGATACGCAGTATTTT. Its translation: CASSVVAGGLTDTQYF. J is TRBJ2-3 and V is TRBV9; 8 nucleotides line up with TRBD2. J gave up 2 bases and V 0 bases, and 5 bases lay outside the gene matches. The CDR3 runs 16 residues. Germline loops: CDR1 SGDLS, CDR2 YYNGEE.

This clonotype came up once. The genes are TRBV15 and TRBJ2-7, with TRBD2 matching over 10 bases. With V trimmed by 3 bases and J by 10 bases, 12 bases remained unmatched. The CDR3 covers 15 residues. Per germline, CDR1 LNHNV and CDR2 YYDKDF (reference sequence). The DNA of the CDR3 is TGTGCCACCAGCAGTGCCCCGCTAGCGGGAGTGATCCAGTACTTC. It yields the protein CATSSAPLAGVIQYF.

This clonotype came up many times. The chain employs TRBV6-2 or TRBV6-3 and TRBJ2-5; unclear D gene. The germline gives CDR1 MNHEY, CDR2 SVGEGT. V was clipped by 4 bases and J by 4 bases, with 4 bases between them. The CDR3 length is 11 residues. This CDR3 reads CASSSSETQYF. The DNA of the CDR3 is TGTGCCAGCAGTTCGTCAGAGACCCAGTACTTC.

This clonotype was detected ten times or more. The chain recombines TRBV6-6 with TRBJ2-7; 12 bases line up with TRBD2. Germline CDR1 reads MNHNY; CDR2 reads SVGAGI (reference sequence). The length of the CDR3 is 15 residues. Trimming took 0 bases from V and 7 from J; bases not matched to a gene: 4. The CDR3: CASSYSGTSGSEQYF. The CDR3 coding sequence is TGTGCCAGCAGTTACTCCGGGACTAGCGGGTCGGAGCAGTACTTC.

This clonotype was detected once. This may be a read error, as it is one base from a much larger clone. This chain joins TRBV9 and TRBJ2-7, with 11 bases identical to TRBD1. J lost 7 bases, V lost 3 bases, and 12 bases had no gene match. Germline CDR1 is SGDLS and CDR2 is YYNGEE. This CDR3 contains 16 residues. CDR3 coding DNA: TGTGCCAGCAGCGCAGGGACAGGGGGTTTCGACAATGAGCAGTACTTC. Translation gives CASSAGTGGFDNEQYF.

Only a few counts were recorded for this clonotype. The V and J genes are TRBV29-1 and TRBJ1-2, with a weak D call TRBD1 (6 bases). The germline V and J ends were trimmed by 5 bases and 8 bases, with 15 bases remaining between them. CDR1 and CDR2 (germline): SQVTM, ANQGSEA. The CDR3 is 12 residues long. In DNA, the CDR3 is TGCAGCGTTATCTCACCGAGGGGGGGCTACACCTTC. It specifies CSVISPRGGYTF.

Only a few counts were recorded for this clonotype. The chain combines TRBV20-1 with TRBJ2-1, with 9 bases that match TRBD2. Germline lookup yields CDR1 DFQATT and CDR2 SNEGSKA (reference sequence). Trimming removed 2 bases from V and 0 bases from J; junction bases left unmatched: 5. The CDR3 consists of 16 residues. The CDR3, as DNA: TGCAGTGCTAGACTAGCGGGGTCAAGCTCCTACAATGAGCAGTTCTTC. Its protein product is CSARLAGSSSYNEQFF.